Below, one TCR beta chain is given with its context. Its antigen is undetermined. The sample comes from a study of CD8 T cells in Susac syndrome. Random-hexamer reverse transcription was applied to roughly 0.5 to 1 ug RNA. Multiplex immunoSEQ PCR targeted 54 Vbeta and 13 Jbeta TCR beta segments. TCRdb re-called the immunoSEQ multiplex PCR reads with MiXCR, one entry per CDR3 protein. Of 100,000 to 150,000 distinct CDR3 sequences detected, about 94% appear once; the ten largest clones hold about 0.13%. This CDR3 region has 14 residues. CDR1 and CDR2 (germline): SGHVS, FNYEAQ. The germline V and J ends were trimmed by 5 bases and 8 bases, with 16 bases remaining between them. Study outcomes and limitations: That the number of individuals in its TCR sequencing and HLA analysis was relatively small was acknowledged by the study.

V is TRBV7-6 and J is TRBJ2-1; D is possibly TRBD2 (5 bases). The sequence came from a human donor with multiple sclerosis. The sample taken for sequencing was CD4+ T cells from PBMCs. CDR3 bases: TGTGCCAGCAGCCTGGACGGGATAGTGGATGAGCAGTTCTTC. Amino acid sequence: CASSLDGIVDEQFF.